Below, one T cell receptor (beta chain) is given with its context. What it binds is unknown. This sample is drawn from a study of T cell repertoires in aging, cancer and after chemotherapy. Study summary: Donors were grouped into six age bands spanning 30 or younger through 70 or older. Repeat sampling of healthy donors over several months to years showed clear clonal overlap.

Broader study findings: Across the chemotherapy interval, each cancer cohort showed higher median generation probability, suggesting thymic rebound.

The CDR3 loop spans 17 amino acids. Germline-derived CDR1 and CDR2 are WSHSY and SAAADI. The ends lost 6 bases at V and 5 bases at J; junction bases unmatched: 10. Peripheral blood genomic DNA, not sorted cells or RNA, was the template. TRB rearrangements spanning V, D and J were amplified using mixed TRB-A/B primers. TCRdb itself ran the multiplex PCR reads through MiXCR, one entry per CDR3 protein. Here the sample spans around 8,100 distinct CDR3 sequences, 40% to 45% being singletons. The material sequenced was blood. This receptor was identified in a human donor in good health. V usage is TRBV10-2 and J usage is TRBJ2-7, with 16 bases fitting TRBD2. CDR3: CASRRGTSGGVANEQYF. The CDR3 DNA reads TGCGCCAGCAGGAGGGGGACTAGCGGGGGGGTTGCTAACGAGCAGTACTTC.